This entry lists 11 T cell receptor beta chains sequenced from one sample in a study of shared clonotypes between healthy human individuals. The method was immunoSEQ multiplex PCR; TCRdb's version includes in-frame clones alone and lacks a portion of them. This table holds about 2.2 million clones, about 93% found once. Terminally differentiated effector memory CD45RA+ cells were left out of the naive CD8 fraction, which was CD45RO-negative and positively selected for CCR7. The sample consisted of naive CD8+ T cells from PBMCs. The receptor source for this set is a man younger than 35 in good health. Some clones in this sample may be carry-over from other donors' samples.

The rearrangement joins TRBV5-1 to TRBJ2-2, with D perhaps matching TRBD1 (6 bases). V lost 4 bases and J 4 bases, leaving 8 bases between the germline ends. Germline V CDR1 and CDR2: SGHRS, YFSETQ. This CDR3 comprises 13 residues. CDR3 nucleotide sequence: TGCGCCAGCAGCCAAGGGGGCACCGGGGAGCTGTTTTTT. Amino acids: CASSQGGTGELFF.

The J gene is TRBJ1-2, the V gene TRBV7-2, with TRBD1 identical over 9 bases. Germline-derived CDR1 and CDR2 are SGHTA and FQGNSA. This CDR3 has 15 residues. V lost 5 bases, J lost 6 bases, and 10 bases stayed unmatched. CDR3: CASSHGTGRVDGYTF. CDR3 nucleotide sequence: TGTGCCAGCAGCCACGGGACAGGGAGGGTGGATGGCTACACCTTC. Supplemented by reference TRBV7-2 and TRBJ1-2, the full variable domain reads GAGVSQSPSNKVTEKGKDVELRCDPISGHTALYWYRQSLGQGLEFLIYFQGNSAPDKSGLPSDRFSAERTGGSVSTLTIQRTQQEDSAVYLCASSHGTGRVDGYTFGSGTRLTVV.

This clone appeared once. The J gene is TRBJ2-1, the V gene TRBV7-9; tentative D call: TRBD2 (5 bases). V was clipped by 4 bases and J by 0 bases, with 13 bases between them. This CDR3 region has 16 residues. CDR1 is SEHNR and CDR2 is FQNEAQ in the germline V gene (reference sequence). CDR3: CASSSWTFSSYNEQFF. The CDR3 nucleotides are TGTGCCAGCAGCTCATGGACTTTCAGCTCCTACAATGAGCAGTTCTTC.

The chain joins TRBV9 to TRBJ2-7, with D uncertain. The V gene lost 0 bases and the J gene lost 6 bases, with 13 bases spanning the gap. Germline V CDR1 and CDR2: SGDLS, YYNGEE. The CDR3 spans 14 residues. For the CDR3, the DNA is TGTGCCAGCAGCGTAGGGGGTGGTCAAGCCGAGCAGTACTTC. Translated: CASSVGGGQAEQYF.

The chain joins TRBV5-8 to TRBJ1-2; no clear D. Germline V CDR1 and CDR2: SGHTS, YDEGEE. Trimming removed 1 base from V and 0 bases from J, with 7 bases in between. The CDR3 contains 14 residues. This chain's CDR3 is CASSLPRPNYGYTF. The CDR3 nucleotides are TGTGCCAGCAGCTTGCCACGGCCTAACTATGGCTACACCTTC. Full variable domain (outside the CDR3, taken from reference TRBV5-8 and TRBJ1-2): EAGVTQSPTHLIKTRGQQATLRCSPISGHTSVYWYQQALGLGLQFLLWYDEGEERNRGNFPPRFSGRQFPNYSSELNVNALELEDSALYLCASSLPRPNYGYTFGSGTRLTVV.

Notes on this clone: Other DNA sequences in this sample translate to the same CDR3. The rearrangement joins TRBV28 to TRBJ2-7, with a possible D match to TRBD1 (6 bases). V was clipped by 5 bases and J by 2 bases, with 13 bases between them. Germline-derived CDR1 and CDR2 are MDHEN and SYDVKM. There are 14 residues in the CDR3. CDR3 protein: CASSLTGTAYEQYF. The CDR3 DNA reads as TGTGCCAGCAGTCTTACAGGGACCGCCTACGAGCAGTACTTC. Based on the CDR3 plus reference TRBV28 and TRBJ2-7, the full variable domain is DVKVTQSSRYLVKRTGEKVFLECVQDMDHENMFWYRQDPGLGLRLIYFSYDVKMKEKGDIPEGYSVSREKKERFSLILESASTNQTSMYLCASSLTGTAYEQYFGPGTRLTVT.

Comments on this clone: One end of the junction varies from germline; a read error may be responsible. The V and J genes are TRBV27 and TRBJ2-1; tentatively, D is TRBD2 (5 bases). From germline, CDR1 is MNHEY and CDR2 SMNVEV (reference sequence). The CDR3 has 14 residues. CDR3 coding DNA: TGTGCCAGCAGCTTATATACGGGAACAGATGAGCAGTTCTTC. Residues: CASSLYTGTDEQFF.

The V and J genes are TRBV27 and TRBJ1-2, with D perhaps TRBD1 (6 bases). This CDR3 has 14 residues. Trimming cost V 4 bases and J 4 bases, with 13 bases left between them. Germline V gives CDR1 MNHEY, CDR2 SMNVEV (reference sequence). The CDR3 here is CASSSQDSLYGYTF. In DNA form, the CDR3 reads TGTGCCAGCAGTTCCCAGGACAGCCTCTATGGCTACACCTTC.

The rearrangement uses TRBV4-3 and TRBJ2-1; TRBD2 matches at 10 bases. The V gene end was trimmed by 0 bases and the J gene end by 0 bases; junction bases not matched to a gene: 11. Germline lookup yields CDR1 LGHNA and CDR2 YSLEER. There are 20 residues in the CDR3. This CDR3 is CASSQDLPTSGLSSYNEQFF. The CDR3 DNA follows: TGCGCCAGCAGCCAAGATCTCCCGACTAGCGGGCTGAGCTCCTACAATGAGCAGTTCTTC.

This chain connects TRBV6-5 to TRBJ2-7; no definite D call. CDR3 length: 15 amino acids. Germline V gene sequence: CDR1 MNHEY, CDR2 SVGAGI. V was pared by 0 bases and J by 7 bases, with 16 bases between. CDR3 region: CASSYSRTLALEQYF. CDR3 nucleotides: TGTGCCAGCAGTTACTCGCGGACCTTGGCGCTAGAGCAGTACTTC.

The chain carries TRBV6-5 and TRBJ2-1; 7 bases fit TRBD1. Trimming at V came to 5 bases and at J to 13 bases, leaving 8 bases not matched to a gene. The CDR3 spans 12 residues. The germline gives CDR1 MNHEY, CDR2 SVGAGI. CDR3 sequence: CASSGPRDRQFF. The CDR3 DNA reads as TGTGCCAGCAGTGGCCCCCGGGACAGACAGTTCTTC.